This T cell receptor beta chain was sequenced during a study of cytomegalovirus exposure and HLA in healthy donors. Findings and limits, study-wide: Associated with cytomegalovirus, according to the listing, were 150 to 200 TCR beta chains. Specificity of a few CMV-associated chains for CMV antigens was verified in vitro. The classifier reportedly diagnosed cytomegalovirus status with high specificity and sensitivity.

Germline loops: CDR1 MDHEN, CDR2 SYDVKM. The CDR3 contains 15 residues. Trimming cost V 5 bases and J 1 base, with 14 bases left between them. This clone came up a few times. Its antigen is currently unknown. TCRdb's copy holds only in-frame clones and misses some; the assay was immunoSEQ multiplex PCR. The sample includes tens of thousands of clones, approximately 94% of them seen just once. The V call is TRBV28, the J call TRBJ1-1; TRBD1 is a possible D gene (5 bases). This sequence originates from a man between 18 and 35 years old in good health and CMV-seropositive. The sequenced sample consisted of PBMCs. CDR3 coding DNA: TGTGCCAGCAGTCAAGAGACAGTTCGGAACACTGAAGCTTTCTTT. Protein: CASSQETVRNTEAFF.